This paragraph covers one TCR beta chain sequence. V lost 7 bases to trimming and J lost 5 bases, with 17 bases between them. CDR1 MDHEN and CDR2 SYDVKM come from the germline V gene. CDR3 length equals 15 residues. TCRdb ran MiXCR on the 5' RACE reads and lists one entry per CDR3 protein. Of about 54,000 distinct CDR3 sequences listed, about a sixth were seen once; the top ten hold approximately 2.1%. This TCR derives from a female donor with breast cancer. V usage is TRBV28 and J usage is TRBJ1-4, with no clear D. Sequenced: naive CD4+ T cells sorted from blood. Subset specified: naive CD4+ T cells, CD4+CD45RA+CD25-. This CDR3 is CASNLEGLENEKLFF. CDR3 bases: TGTGCCAGCAACCTGGAAGGGTTAGAAAATGAAAAACTGTTTTTT. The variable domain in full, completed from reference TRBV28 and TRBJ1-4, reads DVKVTQSSRYLVKRTGEKVFLECVQDMDHENMFWYRQDPGLGLRLIYFSYDVKMKEKGDIPEGYSVSREKKERFSLILESASTNQTSMYLCASNLEGLENEKLFFGSGTQLSVL.